Presented here are 7 T cell receptor beta chains from one specimen sequenced in a study of shared clonotypes between healthy human individuals. Terminally differentiated effector memory CD45RA+ cells were excluded from the naive CD8 cells, which were CD45RO-negative and positively selected for CCR7. TCRdb's copy holds only in-frame clones and misses some; the assay was immunoSEQ multiplex PCR. The sample carries millions of clones, approximately 94% recorded once. Sequencing used naive CD8+ T cells sorted from blood. All receptors derive from a man between 18 and 35 years old in good health.

This sequence joins TRBV10-1 and TRBJ1-1, with D hard to call. V lost 1 base to trimming and J lost 1 base, with 10 bases between them. The CDR3 sequence is 15 residues long. Germline CDR1 reads WNHNN; CDR2 reads SYGVQD (reference sequence). In DNA, the CDR3 is TGCGCCAGCAGTGAGTACGGTTCGGGGAACACTGAAGCTTTCTTT. It encodes CASSEYGSGNTEAFF.

CDR3 amino acids: CASSQEAFEGTGELFF. CDR3 sequence (DNA): TGCGCCAGCAGCCAAGAGGCCTTCGAAGGGACCGGGGAGCTGTTTTTT. This sequence joins TRBV4-3 and TRBJ2-2; D gene ambiguous. The CDR3 is 16 residues long. The germline V and J ends were trimmed by 0 bases and 5 bases, with 13 bases remaining between them. Germline loops: CDR1 LGHNA, CDR2 YSLEER.

Regarding this clone: The same CDR3 also results from other DNA sequences found in this sample. V is TRBV27 and J is TRBJ2-7, with D perhaps matching TRBD1 (6 bases). Germline V CDR1 and CDR2: MNHEY, SMNVEV (reference sequence). Trimming stripped 4 bases from V and 2 bases from J, with 9 bases between. CDR3 length: 13 amino acids. The CDR3 protein is CASSYGQTYEQYF. CDR3 DNA: TGTGCCAGCAGTTACGGACAGACCTACGAGCAGTACTTC.

The rearrangement uses TRBV6-5 and TRBJ1-1; D remains unclear. CDR1 MNHEY and CDR2 SVGAGI come from the germline V gene. V lost 10 bases and J 1 base, leaving 16 bases between the germline ends. This CDR3 has 14 amino acids. The DNA of the CDR3 is TGTGCCACCCGCGCCCGGAGGGAGAACACTGAAGCTTTCTTT. This codes for CATRARRENTEAFF.

V is TRBV29-1 and J is TRBJ2-1, with 7 bases matching TRBD1. The germline V gene encodes CDR1 SQVTM and CDR2 ANQGSEA. This CDR3 contains 21 residues. Trimming removed 3 bases from V and 0 bases from J; junction bases left unmatched: 23. CDR3 bases: TGCAGCGTTGAGCCCTTACCCTACGACGAGGTGGACAGGAGCTCCTACAATGAGCAGTTCTTC. This codes for CSVEPLPYDEVDRSSYNEQFF.

The rearrangement joins TRBV18 to TRBJ2-3; a possible D gene is TRBD2 (6 bases). The CDR3 consists of 15 residues. V was trimmed by 2 bases and J by 3 bases, leaving 12 bases between them. The germline CDR1 and CDR2 sequences are KGHSH and LQKENI. The CDR3 reads CASSPEWGETDTQYF. CDR3 in DNA: TGTGCCAGCTCACCAGAGTGGGGGGAGACAGATACGCAGTATTTT. The full variable domain, in which reference TRBV18 and TRBJ2-3 provide the parts outside the CDR3, is NAGVMQNPRHLVRRRGQEARLRCSPMKGHSHVYWYRQLPEEGLKFMVYLQKENIIDESGMPKERFSAEFPKEGPSILRIQQVVRGDSAAYFCASSPEWGETDTQYFGPGTRLTVL.

CDR3 nucleotide sequence: TGTGCCTGGGATGACACCCTAAACACAGATACGCAGTATTTT. It is translated as CAWDDTLNTDTQYF. The chain is built from TRBV30 and TRBJ2-3; no definite D call. The CDR3 is made up of 14 amino acids. Trimming pared 5 bases from V and 2 bases from J, leaving 14 bases between. Germline CDR1 is GTSNPN and CDR2 is SVGIG (reference sequence).